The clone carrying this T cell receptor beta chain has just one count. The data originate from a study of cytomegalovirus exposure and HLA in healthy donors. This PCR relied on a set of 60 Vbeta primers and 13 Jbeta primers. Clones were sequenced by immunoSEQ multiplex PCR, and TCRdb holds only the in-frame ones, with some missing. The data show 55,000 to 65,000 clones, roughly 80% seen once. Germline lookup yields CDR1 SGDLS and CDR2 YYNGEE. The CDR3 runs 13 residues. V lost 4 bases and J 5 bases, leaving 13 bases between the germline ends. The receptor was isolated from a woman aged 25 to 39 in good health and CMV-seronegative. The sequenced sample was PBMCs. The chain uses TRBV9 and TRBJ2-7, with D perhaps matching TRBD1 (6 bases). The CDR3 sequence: CASSPYQGNEQYF. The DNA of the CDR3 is TGTGCCAGCAGCCCCTACCAGGGGAACGAGCAGTACTTC.